This T cell receptor beta chain was sequenced during a study of glioma-infiltrating T cells. Study findings and constraints: Gliomas, especially low-grade, showed above-expected tissue-blood divergence; non-neoplastic patients showed below. Only very few CDR3 sequences appeared in both tissue and blood.

Using RNA template, CDR3s of TCR alpha and beta were amplified with iRepertoire arm-PCR. TCRdb independently ran MiXCR on the multiplex PCR reads; one entry per CDR3 protein. The sample includes some 100,000 distinct CDR3 sequences, less than 30% of them seen just once. This clonotype was seen at least ten times. Its antigen is not known. Input material: glioma tissue, nonneoplastic brain tissue, or PBMCs (not recorded which). The receptor was derived from a human donor with low-grade glioma or glioblastoma, undergoing nonglioma brain surgery, or in good health (not recorded which).

The CDR3 spells CASSVGVSYEQYF. For the CDR3, the DNA is TGTGCCAGCAGCGTAGGCGTCTCCTACGAGCAGTACTTC. The chain uses TRBV9 and TRBJ2-7, with D unclear. Germline V gives CDR1 SGDLS, CDR2 YYNGEE. Trimming left V 0 bases short and J 0 bases short, with 4 bases between. This CDR3 is 13 amino acids long.